This T cell receptor (beta chain) was captured in a study of long-term antiretroviral therapy in people with HIV. Study results and caveats: Narrower CDR3 length ranges marked HIV repertoires relative to controls. From the mid-2000s to the late 2010s, blood was obtained, possibly while participants received older ART regimens. Diversity remained lower than transplant donor controls, even though it increased after ART. At every time point, clones expanded before ART dominated the repertoire.

Points on this clone: The antigen is undetermined.

Germline lookup yields CDR1 SGHTS and CDR2 YDEGEE. The CDR3 has 19 residues. The V gene lost 0 bases and the J gene lost 2 bases, with 22 bases spanning the gap. The assay used was immunoSEQ (version v3.0), run at survey level. TCRdb's copy holds only in-frame clones and misses some; the assay was immunoSEQ multiplex PCR. The sample contains 21,000 or so clones, 70% to 85% of which appear only once. Here the sequenced sample was unsorted PBMCs, taken 0.5 years after starting antiretroviral therapy. The clonotype was recovered from a man younger than 35 with HIV. This sequence joins TRBV5-8 and TRBJ2-3, with D maybe TRBD1 (5 bases). The CDR3 sequence: CASSLERGWLGRFTDTQYF. CDR3 nucleotide sequence: TGTGCCAGCAGCTTGGAGCGAGGTTGGCTGGGGCGGTTCACAGATACGCAGTATTTT.